This entry describes one T cell receptor (beta chain). Its antigen is unknown. The CDR3 runs to 15 residues. The germline V gene has CDR1 SGHVS and CDR2 FQNEAQ. The V and J ends lost 2 bases and 4 bases respectively, with 14 bases between them. Profiling relied on immunoSEQ multiplex PCR, and the TCRdb table lists in-frame clones only, not all of them. This table has 60,000 to 80,000 clones, 82% appearing once. This specimen comes from a study of radiation and T cells in renal cell carcinoma. The time point was: blood 2 weeks post-SBRT. Treatment described: 15 Gy SBRT to primary tumor, nephrectomy 4 weeks later. After SBRT, blood was collected at 2 and 4 weeks, plus baseline. The tumor was a clear cell renal cell carcinoma. The study's findings and limits: Baseline intratumoral clonotype presence is unknown without pretreatment biopsies. Top tumor clonotypes rose in blood 2 weeks post-radiation, then contracted.

The rearrangement joins TRBV7-8 to TRBJ1-2; tentatively, D is TRBD1 (5 bases). The specimen was blood, collected from a patient whose treatment included radiotherapy and nephrectomy. This receptor was identified in a man in his 60s with renal cell carcinoma. CDR3 amino acids: CASSLLGGLGYGYTF. DNA of the CDR3: TGTGCCAGCAGCTTATTGGGGGGGTTGGGCTATGGCTACACCTTC.